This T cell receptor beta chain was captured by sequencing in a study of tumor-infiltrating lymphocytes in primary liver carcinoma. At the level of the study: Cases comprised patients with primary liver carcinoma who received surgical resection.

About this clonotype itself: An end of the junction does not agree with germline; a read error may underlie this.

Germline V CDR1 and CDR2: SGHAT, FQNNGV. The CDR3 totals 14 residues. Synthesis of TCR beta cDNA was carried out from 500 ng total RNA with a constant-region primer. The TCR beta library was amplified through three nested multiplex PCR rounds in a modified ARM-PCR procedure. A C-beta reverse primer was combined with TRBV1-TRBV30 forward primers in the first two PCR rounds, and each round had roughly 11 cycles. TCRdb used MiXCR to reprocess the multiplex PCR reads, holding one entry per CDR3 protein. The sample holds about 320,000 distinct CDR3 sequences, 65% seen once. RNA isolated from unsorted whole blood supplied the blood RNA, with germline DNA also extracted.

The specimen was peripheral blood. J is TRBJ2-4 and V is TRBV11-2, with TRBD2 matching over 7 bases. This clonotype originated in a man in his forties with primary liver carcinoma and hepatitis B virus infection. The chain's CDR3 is CASNLVGGGDFQYF. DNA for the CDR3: TGTGCCAGCAACTTAGTGGGGGGGGGGGACTTTCAATACTTC.